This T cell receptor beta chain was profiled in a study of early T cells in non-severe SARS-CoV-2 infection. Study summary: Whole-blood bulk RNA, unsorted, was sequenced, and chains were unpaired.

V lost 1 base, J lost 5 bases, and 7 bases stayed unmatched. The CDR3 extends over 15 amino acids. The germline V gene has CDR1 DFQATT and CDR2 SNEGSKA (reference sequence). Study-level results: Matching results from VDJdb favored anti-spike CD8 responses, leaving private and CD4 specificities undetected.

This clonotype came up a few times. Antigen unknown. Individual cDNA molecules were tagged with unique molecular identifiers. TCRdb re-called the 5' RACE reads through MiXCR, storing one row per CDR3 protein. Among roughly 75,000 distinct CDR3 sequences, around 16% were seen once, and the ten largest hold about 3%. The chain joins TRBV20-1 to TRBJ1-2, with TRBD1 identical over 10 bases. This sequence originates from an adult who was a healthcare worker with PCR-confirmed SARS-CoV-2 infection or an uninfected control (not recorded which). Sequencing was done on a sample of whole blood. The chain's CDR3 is CSARGDRGLKYGYTF. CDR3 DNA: TGCAGTGCTAGAGGAGACAGGGGGCTAAAGTATGGCTACACCTTC.